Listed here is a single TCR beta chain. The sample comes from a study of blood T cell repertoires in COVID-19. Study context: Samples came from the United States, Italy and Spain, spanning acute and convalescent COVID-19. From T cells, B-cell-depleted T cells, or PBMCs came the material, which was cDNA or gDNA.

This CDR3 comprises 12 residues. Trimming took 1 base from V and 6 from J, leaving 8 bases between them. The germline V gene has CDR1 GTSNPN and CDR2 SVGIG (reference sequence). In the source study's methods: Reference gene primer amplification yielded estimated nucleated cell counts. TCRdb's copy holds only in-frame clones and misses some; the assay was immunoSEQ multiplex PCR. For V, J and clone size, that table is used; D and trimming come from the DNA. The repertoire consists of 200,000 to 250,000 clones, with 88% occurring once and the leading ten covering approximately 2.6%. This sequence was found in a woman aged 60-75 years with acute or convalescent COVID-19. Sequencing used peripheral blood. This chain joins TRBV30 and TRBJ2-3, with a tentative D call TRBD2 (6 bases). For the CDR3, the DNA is TGTGCCTGGAGTGGGAGGGCCGATACGCAGTATTTT. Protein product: CAWSGRADTQYF.